A selection of T cell receptor beta chains follows, all from one sample in a study of T cells in narcolepsy. The assay was immunoSEQ multiplex PCR, and TCRdb's table has in-frame clones only and misses some. The sample yields under 25,000 clones, approximately 84% seen once. Source material: CD45RA- memory CD4+ T cells from PBMCs. The receptor source for this set is a human donor with narcolepsy. Each CDR3 is given without its conserved first and last residue. Each record gives: V gene, J gene, CDR3 protein.

V: TRBV7-9; J: TRBJ2-7; CDR3: ASSLLGPYEQY
V: TRBV6-5; J: TRBJ1-5; CDR3: ASSYSRYSNQPQH
V: TRBV7-2; J: TRBJ2-1; CDR3: ASSLVRSNEQF
V: TRBV7-9; J: TRBJ1-2; CDR3: ASSLVGTGLYGYT
V: TRBV7-9; J: TRBJ2-7; CDR3: ASSTQAEGNYEQY
V: TRBV19; J: TRBJ2-2; CDR3: AGREGGTDGELF
V: TRBV7-2; J: TRBJ1-4; CDR3: ASSLASQGAGKLF
V: TRBV19; J: TRBJ1-5; CDR3: ASSTTLRDQPQH
V: TRBV29-1; J: TRBJ1-2; CDR3: SVEVGTGGT
V: TRBV7-8; J: TRBJ2-1; CDR3: ASILTSGSNEQF
V: TRBV19; J: TRBJ1-5; CDR3: ASTPGLDGNQPQH
V: TRBV7-9; J: TRBJ2-5; CDR3: ASSPRLDQGTQY
V: TRBV7-9; J: TRBJ2-3; CDR3: ASSLVSLLSTDTQY
V: TRBV19; J: TRBJ2-6; CDR3: ASSADSGANVLT
V: TRBV28; J: TRBJ2-7; CDR3: ASSQTGTDYEQY
V: TRBV4-3; J: TRBJ2-3; CDR3: ASSARGSRTDTQY
V: TRBV11-3; J: TRBJ2-1; CDR3: ASSQLGNEQF
V: TRBV28; J: TRBJ2-7; CDR3: ASSSVPPSYEQY
V: TRBV27; J: TRBJ2-7; CDR3: ASSLNYLPREKQY
V: TRBV5-6; J: TRBJ1-4; CDR3: ASSYSGRLSNEKLF
V: TRBV6-5; J: TRBJ1-5; CDR3: ASSPGSNQPQH
V: TRBV4-2; J: TRBJ1-2; CDR3: ASSSLDRGAGYT
V: TRBV7-2; J: TRBJ1-5; CDR3: ASSPVGGNQPQH
V: TRBV4-3; J: TRBJ2-1; CDR3: ASSPRGSGAYNEQF
V: TRBV11-2; J: TRBJ2-2; CDR3: ASSLGPRGGRWIGELF
V: TRBV7-8; J: TRBJ2-7; CDR3: ASSYNPKYEQY
V: TRBV5-6; J: TRBJ1-4; CDR3: ASSSKRSGGEKLF
V: TRBV7-9; J: TRBJ1-1; CDR3: ASSIVQGTEAF
V: TRBV28; J: TRBJ2-7; CDR3: ASRRAFGEQY